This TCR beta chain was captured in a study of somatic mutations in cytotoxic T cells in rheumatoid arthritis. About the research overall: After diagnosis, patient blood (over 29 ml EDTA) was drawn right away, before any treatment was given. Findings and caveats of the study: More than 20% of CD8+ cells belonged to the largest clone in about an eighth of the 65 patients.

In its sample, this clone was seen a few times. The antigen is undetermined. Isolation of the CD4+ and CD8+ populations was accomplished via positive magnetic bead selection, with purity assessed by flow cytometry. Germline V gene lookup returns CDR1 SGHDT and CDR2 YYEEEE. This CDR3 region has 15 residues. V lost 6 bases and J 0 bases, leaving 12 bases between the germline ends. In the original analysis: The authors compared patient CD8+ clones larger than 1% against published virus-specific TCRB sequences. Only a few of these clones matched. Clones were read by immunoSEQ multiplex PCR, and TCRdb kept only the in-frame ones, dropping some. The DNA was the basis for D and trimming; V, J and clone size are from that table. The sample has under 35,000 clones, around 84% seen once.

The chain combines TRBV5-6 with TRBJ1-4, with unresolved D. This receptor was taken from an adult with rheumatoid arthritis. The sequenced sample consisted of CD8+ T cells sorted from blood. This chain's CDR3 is CASKLSAATNEKLFF. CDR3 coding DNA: TGTGCCAGCAAGTTATCAGCAGCAACTAATGAAAAACTGTTTTTT.